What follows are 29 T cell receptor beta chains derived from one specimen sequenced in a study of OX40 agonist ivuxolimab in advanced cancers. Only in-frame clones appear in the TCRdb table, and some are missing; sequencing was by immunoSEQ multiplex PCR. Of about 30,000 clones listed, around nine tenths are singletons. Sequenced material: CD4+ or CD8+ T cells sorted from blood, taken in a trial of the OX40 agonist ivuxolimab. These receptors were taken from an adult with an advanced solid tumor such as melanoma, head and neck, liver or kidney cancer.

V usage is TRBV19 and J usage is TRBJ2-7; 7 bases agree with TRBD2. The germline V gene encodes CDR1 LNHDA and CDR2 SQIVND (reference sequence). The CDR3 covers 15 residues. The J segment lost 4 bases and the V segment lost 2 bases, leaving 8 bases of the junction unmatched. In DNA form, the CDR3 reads TGTGCCAGTAGTATATATGCGGGAGCGGGGTACGAGCAGTACTTC. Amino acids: CASSIYAGAGYEQYF. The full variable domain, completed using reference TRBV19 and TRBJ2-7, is DGGITQSPKYLFRKEGQNVTLSCEQNLNHDAMYWYRQDPGQGLRLIYYSQIVNDFQKGDIAEGYSVSREKKESFPLTVTSAQKNPTAFYLCASSIYAGAGYEQYFGPGTRLTVT.

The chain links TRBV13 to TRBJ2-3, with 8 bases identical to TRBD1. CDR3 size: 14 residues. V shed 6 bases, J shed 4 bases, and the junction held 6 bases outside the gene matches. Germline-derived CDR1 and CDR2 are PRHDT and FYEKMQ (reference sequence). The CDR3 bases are TGTGCCAGCAGTTACGGACAGGGCCCAGATACGCAGTATTTT. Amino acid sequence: CASSYGQGPDTQYF.

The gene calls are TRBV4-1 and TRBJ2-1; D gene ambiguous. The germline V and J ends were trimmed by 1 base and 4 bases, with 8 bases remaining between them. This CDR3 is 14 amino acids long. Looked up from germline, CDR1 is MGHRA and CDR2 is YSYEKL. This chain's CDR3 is CASSQVSQYNEQFF. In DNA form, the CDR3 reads TGCGCCAGCAGCCAAGTAAGTCAGTACAATGAGCAGTTCTTC.

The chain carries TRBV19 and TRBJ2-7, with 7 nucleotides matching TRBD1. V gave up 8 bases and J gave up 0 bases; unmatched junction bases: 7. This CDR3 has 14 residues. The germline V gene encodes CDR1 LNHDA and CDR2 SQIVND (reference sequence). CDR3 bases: TGTGCCAGTGGAACAGGGACAGACTCCTACGAGCAGTACTTC. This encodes CASGTGTDSYEQYF.

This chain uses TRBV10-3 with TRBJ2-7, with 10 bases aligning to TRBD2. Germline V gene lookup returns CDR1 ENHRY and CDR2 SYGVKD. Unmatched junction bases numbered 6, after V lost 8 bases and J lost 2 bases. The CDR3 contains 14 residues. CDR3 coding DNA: TGTGCCATCGGATCAGCGGGAGGGGCCTACGAGCAGTACTTC. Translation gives CAIGSAGGAYEQYF.

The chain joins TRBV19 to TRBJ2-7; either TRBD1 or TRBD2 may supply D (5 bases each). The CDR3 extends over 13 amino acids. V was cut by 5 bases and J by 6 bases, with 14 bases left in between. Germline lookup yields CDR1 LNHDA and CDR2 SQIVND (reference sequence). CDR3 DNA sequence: TGTGCCAGTAGTGGTTGGGGGTCGGGCGAGCAGTACTTC. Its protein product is CASSGWGSGEQYF.

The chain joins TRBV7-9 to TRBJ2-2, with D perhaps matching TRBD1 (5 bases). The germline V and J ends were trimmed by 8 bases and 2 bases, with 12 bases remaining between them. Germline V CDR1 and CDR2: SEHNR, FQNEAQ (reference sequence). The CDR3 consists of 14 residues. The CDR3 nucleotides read TGTGCCAGCGTTTTACAGGTCAACACCGGGGAGCTGTTTTTT. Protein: CASVLQVNTGELFF. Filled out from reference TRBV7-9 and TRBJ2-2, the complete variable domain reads DTGVSQNPRHKITKRGQNVTFRCDPISEHNRLYWYRQTLGQGPEFLTYFQNEAQLEKSRLLSDRFSAERPKGSFSTLEIQRTEQGDSAMYLCASVLQVNTGELFFGEGSRLTVL.

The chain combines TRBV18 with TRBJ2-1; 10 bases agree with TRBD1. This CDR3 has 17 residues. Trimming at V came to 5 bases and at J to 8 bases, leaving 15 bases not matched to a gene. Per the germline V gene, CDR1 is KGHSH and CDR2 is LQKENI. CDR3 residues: CASSSLPPGQGIDEQFF. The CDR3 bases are TGTGCCAGCTCATCTCTACCACCGGGACAGGGGATCGATGAGCAGTTCTTC.

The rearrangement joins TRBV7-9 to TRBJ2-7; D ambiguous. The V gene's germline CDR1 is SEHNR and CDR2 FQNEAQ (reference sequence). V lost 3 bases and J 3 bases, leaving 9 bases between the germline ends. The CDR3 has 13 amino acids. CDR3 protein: CASSFEIYYEQYF. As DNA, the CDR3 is TGTGCCAGCAGCTTCGAGATTTACTACGAGCAGTACTTC.

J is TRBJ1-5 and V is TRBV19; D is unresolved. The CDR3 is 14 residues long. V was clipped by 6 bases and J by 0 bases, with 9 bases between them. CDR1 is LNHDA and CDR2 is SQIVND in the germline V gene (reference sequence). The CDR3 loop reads CASSLTSSNQPQHF. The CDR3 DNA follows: TGTGCCAGTAGCCTAACAAGTAGCAATCAGCCCCAGCATTTT.

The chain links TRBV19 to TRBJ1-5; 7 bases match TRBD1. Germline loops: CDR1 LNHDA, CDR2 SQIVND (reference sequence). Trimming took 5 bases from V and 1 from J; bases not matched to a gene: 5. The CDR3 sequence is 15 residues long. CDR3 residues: CASSSDRESNQPQHF. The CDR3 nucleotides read TGTGCCAGTAGTTCCGACAGGGAAAGCAATCAGCCCCAGCATTTT.

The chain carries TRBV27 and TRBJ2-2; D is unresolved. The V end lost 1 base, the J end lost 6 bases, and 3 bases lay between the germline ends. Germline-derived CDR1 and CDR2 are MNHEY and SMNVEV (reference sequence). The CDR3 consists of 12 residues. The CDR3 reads CASSLFAGELFF. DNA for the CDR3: TGTGCCAGCAGTTTATTTGCCGGGGAGCTGTTTTTT.

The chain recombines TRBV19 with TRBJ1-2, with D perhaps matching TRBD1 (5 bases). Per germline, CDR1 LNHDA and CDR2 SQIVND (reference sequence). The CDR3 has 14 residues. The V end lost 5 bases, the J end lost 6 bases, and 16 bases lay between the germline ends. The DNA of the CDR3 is TGTGCCAGTAGTGGGGGGAAGGTGGTGAATGGCTACACCTTC. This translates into CASSGGKVVNGYTF.

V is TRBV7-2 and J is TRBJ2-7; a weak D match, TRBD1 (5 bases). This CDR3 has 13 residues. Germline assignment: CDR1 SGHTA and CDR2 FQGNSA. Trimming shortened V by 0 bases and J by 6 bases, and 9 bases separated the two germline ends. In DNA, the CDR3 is TGTGCCAGCAGCTTAGCGCAGGGCCCCGAGCAGTACTTC. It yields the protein CASSLAQGPEQYF.

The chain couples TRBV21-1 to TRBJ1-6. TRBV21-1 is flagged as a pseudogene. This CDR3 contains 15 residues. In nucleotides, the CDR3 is TGTGCCAGCAGCACCGGGCCCCTTCCCTATTCACCCCTCCACTTT. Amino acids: CASSTGPLPYSPLHF.

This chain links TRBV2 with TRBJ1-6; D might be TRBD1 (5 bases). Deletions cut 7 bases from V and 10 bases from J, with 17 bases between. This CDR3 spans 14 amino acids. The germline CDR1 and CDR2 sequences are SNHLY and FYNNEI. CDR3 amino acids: CASTLGGVGSPLHF. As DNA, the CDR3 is TGTGCCAGCACCCTTGGGGGAGTAGGATCACCCCTCCACTTT.

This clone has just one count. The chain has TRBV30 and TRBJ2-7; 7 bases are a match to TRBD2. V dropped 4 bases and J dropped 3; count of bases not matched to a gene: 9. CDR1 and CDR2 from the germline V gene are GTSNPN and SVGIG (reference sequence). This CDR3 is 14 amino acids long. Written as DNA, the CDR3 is TGTGCCTGGACCCCCATGGCGGGGGACTACGAGCAGTACTTC. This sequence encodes CAWTPMAGDYEQYF. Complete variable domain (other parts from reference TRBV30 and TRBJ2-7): SQTIHQWPATLVQPVGSPLSLECTVEGTSNPNLYWYRQAAGRGLQLLFYSVGIGQISSEVPQNLSASRPQDRQFILSSKKLLLSDSGFYLCAWTPMAGDYEQYFGPGTRLTVT.

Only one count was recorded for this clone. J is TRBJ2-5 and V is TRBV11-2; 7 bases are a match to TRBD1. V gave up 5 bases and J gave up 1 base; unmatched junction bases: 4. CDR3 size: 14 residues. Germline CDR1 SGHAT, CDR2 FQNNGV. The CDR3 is CASSQTGPQETQYF. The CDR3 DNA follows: TGTGCCAGCAGCCAGACAGGGCCCCAAGAGACCCAGTACTTC.

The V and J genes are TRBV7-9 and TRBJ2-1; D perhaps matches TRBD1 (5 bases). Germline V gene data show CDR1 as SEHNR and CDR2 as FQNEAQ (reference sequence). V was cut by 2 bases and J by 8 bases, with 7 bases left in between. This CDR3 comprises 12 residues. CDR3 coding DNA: TGTGCCAGCAGCTTACAGGGCGATGAGCAGTTCTTC. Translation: CASSLQGDEQFF.

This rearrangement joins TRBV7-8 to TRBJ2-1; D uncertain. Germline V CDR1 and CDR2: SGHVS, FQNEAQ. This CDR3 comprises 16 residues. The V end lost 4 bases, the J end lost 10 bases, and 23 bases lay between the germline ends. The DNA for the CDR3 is TGTGCCAGCAGCTCTGTGGCGTCCTCCCCAGCCCGCGAGCAGTTCTTC. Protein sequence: CASSSVASSPAREQFF.

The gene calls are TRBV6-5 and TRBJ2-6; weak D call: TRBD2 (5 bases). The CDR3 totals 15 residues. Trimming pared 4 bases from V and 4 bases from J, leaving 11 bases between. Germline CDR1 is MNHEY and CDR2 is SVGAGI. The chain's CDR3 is CASSLGSGGANVLTF. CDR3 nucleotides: TGTGCCAGCAGTTTAGGGAGCGGAGGGGCCAACGTCCTGACTTTC.

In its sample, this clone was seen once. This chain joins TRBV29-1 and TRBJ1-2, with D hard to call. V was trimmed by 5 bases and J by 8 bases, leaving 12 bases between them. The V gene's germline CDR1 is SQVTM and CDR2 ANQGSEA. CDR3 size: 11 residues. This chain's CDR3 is CSVLLLGGYTF. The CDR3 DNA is TGCAGCGTTCTCCTCCTTGGGGGCTACACCTTC.

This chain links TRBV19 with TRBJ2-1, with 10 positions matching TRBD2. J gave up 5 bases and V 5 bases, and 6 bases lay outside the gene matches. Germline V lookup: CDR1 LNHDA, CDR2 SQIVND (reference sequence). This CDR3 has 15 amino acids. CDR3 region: CASSLVSGRDNEQFF. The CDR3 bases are TGTGCCAGTAGTCTAGTGAGCGGGAGGGACAATGAGCAGTTCTTC.

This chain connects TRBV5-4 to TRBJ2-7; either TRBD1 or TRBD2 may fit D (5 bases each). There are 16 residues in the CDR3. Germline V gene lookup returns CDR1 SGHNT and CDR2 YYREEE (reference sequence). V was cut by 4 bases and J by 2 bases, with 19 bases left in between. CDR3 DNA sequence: TGTGCCAGCAGCGTCACTTCCGGGACCTGGACCTACGAGCAGTACTTC. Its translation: CASSVTSGTWTYEQYF. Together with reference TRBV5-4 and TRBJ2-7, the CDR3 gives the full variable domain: ETGVTQSPTHLIKTRGQQVTLRCSSQSGHNTVSWYQQALGQGPQFIFQYYREEENGRGNFPPRFSGLQFPNYSSELNVNALELDDSALYLCASSVTSGTWTYEQYFGPGTRLTVT.

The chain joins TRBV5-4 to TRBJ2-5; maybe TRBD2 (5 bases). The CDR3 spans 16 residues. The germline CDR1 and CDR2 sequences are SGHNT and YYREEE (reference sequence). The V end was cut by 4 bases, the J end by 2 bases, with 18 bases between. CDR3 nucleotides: TGTGCCAGCAGCCGGGCCGGACGCGGCGGGCAAGAGACCCAGTACTTC. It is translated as CASSRAGRGGQETQYF.

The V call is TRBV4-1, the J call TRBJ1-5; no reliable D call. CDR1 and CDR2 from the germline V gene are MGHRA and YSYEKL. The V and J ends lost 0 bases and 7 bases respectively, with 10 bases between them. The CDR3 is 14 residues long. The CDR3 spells CASSQEVEGQPQHF. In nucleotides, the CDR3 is TGCGCCAGCAGCCAAGAGGTAGAGGGACAGCCCCAGCATTTT.

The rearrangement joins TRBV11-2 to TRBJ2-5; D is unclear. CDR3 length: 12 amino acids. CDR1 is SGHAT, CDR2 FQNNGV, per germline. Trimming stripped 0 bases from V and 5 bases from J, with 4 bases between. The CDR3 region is CASSLDPETQYF. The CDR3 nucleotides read TGTGCCAGCAGCTTAGATCCTGAGACCCAGTACTTC.

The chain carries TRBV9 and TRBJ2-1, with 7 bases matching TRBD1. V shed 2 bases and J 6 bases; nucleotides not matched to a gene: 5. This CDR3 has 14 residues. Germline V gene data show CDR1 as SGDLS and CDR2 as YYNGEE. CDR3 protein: CASSVRGLGNEQFF. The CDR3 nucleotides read TGTGCCAGCAGCGTGAGGGGGCTGGGCAATGAGCAGTTCTTC. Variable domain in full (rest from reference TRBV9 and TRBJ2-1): DSGVTQTPKHLITATGQRVTLRCSPRSGDLSVYWYQQSLDQGLQFLIQYYNGEERAKGNILERFSAQQFPDLHSELNLSSLELGDSALYFCASSVRGLGNEQFFGPGTRLTVL.

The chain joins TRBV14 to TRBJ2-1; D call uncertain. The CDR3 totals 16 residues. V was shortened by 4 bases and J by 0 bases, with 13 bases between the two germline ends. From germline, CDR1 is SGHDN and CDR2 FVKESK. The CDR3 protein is CASSRKYQSSYNEQFF. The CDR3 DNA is TGTGCCAGCAGCCGAAAATACCAAAGCTCCTACAATGAGCAGTTCTTC. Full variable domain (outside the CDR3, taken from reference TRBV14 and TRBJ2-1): EAGVTQFPSHSVIEKGQTVTLRCDPISGHDNLYWYRRVMGKEIKFLLHFVKESKQDESGMPNNRFLAERTGGTYSTLKVQPAELEDSGVYFCASSRKYQSSYNEQFFGPGTRLTVL.